A single sample is the source of the 5 T cell receptor beta chains below, sequenced in a study of tissue T cells after allogeneic stem cell transplantation. Measured with immunoSEQ multiplex PCR; TCRdb has only the in-frame clones, and not every one. The sample lists over 2,000 clones, approximately 59% seen once, with 3% to 3.5% in the top ten. Sequenced material: gut tissue. These receptors were taken from a female BALB/c mouse in good health. Mouse MHC haplotype: H2-d.

About this clone itself: Mouse gene names and germline throughout. The CDR3 end is not reached by the read, which stops 1 residue before it; the germline J gene fills it in. This chain links TRBV5 with TRBJ2-4; D unresolved. V was shortened by 0 bases and J by 0 bases, with 7 bases between the two germline ends. Germline V lookup: CDR1 LGHNA, CDR2 YNLKQL (reference sequence). The CDR3 length is 15 residues. The CDR3 bases that were read are TGTGCCAGCAGCCAAGACACAGCTAGTCAAAACACCTTGTAC. This translates into CASSQDTASQNTLY. The whole CDR3 sequence is CASSQDTASQNTLYF.

The sample holds a few counts of this clone. Genes and germline are mouse. The read terminates 1 residue before the CDR3 end, so the remaining end is supplied by the germline J gene. J is TRBJ2-7 and V is TRBV14, with TRBD2 matching over 10 bases. This CDR3 has 14 residues. CDR1 SGHDT and CDR2 FRDEAV come from the germline V gene. Trimming cost V 2 bases and J 5 bases; bases outside gene matches: 4. The CDR3 protein is CASSFSWGGDEQYF. The part of the CDR3 DNA that was read is TGTGCCAGCAGTTTTTCCTGGGGGGGCGATGAACAGTAC.

Remarks on this clone: Genes and germline come from the mouse. The missing CDR3 end, 1 residue past where the read stops, is filled in from the germline J gene. V and J are TRBV3 and TRBJ2-3; D tentatively reads TRBD1 or TRBD2 (5 bases each). Germline V gene lookup returns CDR1 SNHLY and CDR2 FYNGKV (reference sequence). V was pared by 4 bases and J by 1 base, with 9 bases between. CDR3 size: 14 residues. CDR3 in amino acids: CASSSTGGAETLYF. The part of the CDR3 DNA that was read is TGTGCCAGCAGCTCGACGGGGGGTGCAGAAACGCTGTAT.

As regards this clone: Mouse names are used for the genes. Read data end 1 residue before the CDR3 end; the end is taken from the germline J gene. At the DNA level, this CDR3 is encoded by other sequences in the same sample as well. The J gene is TRBJ2-7, the V gene TRBV5, with D perhaps being TRBD1 or TRBD2 (5 bases each). The CDR3 is made up of 14 amino acids. Trimming pared 0 bases from V and 2 bases from J, leaving 8 bases between. CDR1 and CDR2 (germline): LGHNA, YNLKQL (reference sequence). This chain's CDR3 is CASSQEQGPYEQYF. The CDR3 bases that were read are TGTGCCAGCAGCCAAGAGCAGGGACCCTATGAACAGTAC.

A remark on this clone: Mouse gene names and germline throughout. The read ends 1 residue early relative to the CDR3; the germline J gene fills the gap. The chain couples TRBV1 to TRBJ2-5, with 7 bases identical to TRBD1. Germline V gene data show CDR1 as NSQYPW and CDR2 as LRSPGD (reference sequence). This CDR3 spans 14 amino acids. V dropped 0 bases and J dropped 4; count of bases not matched to a gene: 1. The sequenced part of the CDR3 DNA is TGCACCTGCAGTGCAGATACAGGGGAAGACACCCAGTAC. This codes for CTCSADTGEDTQY. The full CDR3 protein is CTCSADTGEDTQYF.